One T cell receptor beta chain is described in this entry. V shed 0 bases, J shed 8 bases, and the junction held 4 bases outside the gene matches. The CDR3 runs to 15 residues. From germline, CDR1 is SGHTA and CDR2 FQGTGA. The sample originates from a study of blood T cell repertoires in COVID-19. The wider study: Both acute and convalescent COVID-19 samples were obtained from the United States, Italy and Spain. T cells, B-cell-depleted T cells, or PBMCs supplied cDNA or gDNA.

Recruited during active infection, patients (from Seattle) were subsequently followed longitudinally. Original processing notes: Reference gene primer amplification in the assay estimated nucleated cell counts. Using immunoSEQ multiplex PCR, the repertoire was profiled, and TCRdb retains in-frame clones only, with some absent. Clone size and V and J calls were adopted from that table, with D and trimming inferred from the DNA. The sample gives around 190,000 clones, roughly 90% of which show up once; 15% to 20% is in the top ten. The genes are TRBV7-3 and TRBJ2-1; TRBD2 agrees at 10 bases. This receptor was taken from a man over 45 with COVID-19, enrolled during active disease. Sequenced: peripheral blood. CDR3 region: CASSLTLAGVYEQFF. CDR3 DNA: TGTGCCAGCAGCTTAACCCTAGCGGGAGTCTATGAGCAGTTCTTC.